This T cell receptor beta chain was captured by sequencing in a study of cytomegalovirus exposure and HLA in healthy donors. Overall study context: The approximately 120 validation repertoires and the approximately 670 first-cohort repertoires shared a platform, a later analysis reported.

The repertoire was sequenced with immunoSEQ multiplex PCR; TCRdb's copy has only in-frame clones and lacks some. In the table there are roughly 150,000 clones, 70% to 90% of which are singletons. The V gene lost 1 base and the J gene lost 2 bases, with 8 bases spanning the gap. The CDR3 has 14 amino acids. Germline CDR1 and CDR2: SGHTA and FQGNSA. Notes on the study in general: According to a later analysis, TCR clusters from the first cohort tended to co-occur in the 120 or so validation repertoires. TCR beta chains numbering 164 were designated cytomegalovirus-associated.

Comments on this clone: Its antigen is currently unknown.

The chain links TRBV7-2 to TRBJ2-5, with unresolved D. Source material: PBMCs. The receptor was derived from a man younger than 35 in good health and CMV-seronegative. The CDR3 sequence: CASSLDRQQETQYF. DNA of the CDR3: TGTGCCAGCAGCTTAGACCGCCAGCAAGAGACCCAGTACTTC.